This paragraph covers one T cell receptor beta chain sequence. The antigen it binds to is not known. No base-level quality is on record; no much larger clone is a single base apart. The library was obtained by the immunoSEQ multiplex PCR assay. For the multiplex PCR, a mixture combining 60 forward primers for TCR Vbeta segments and 13 reverse primers for TCR Jbeta segments was used. The CDR3 region of rearranged TCR beta genes was amplified from genomic DNA by a multiplex PCR assay. The amplified TCR beta libraries were sequenced on the Illumina HiSeq System as 87-base-pair reads. The original pipeline was this. A later analysis counted tens of millions of unique TCR beta chains across the roughly 700 repertoires, and about 10 million of these chains were shared by at least two donors. Raw reads were error-corrected and collapsed into unique sequences with a nearest-neighbor algorithm that merged closely related sequences to remove PCR and sequencing errors. Alignment of CDR3 sequences to IMGT reference sequences was used to assign V, D and J gene segments. For a sequence to be retained, a match of at least six nucleotides to both a V gene segment and a J gene segment was required. A rearrangement counted as productive if the CDR3 had no stop codons and remained in frame with V and J, and every other rearrangement counted as non-productive. CDR3 was defined by IMGT convention, running from the second conserved V-encoded cysteine to the conserved J-encoded phenylalanine. The earlier analysis of about 610 of the donors excluded sequences that lacked an unambiguous match to a single V gene segment. In an earlier analysis of approximately 560 of the donors, a V segment was called functional when productive rearrangements were above 56.7%, and segregating when the standard deviation between donors exceeded 5%. A statistical classification framework was built for diagnosing cytomegalovirus status from the catalog of TCR beta chain sequences. A later analysis assigned V and J genes by comparing TCR nucleotide sequences with IMGT/GENE-DB human TR gene sequences. A later analysis assigned CDR3 sequences and most-parsimonious VDJ recombination scenarios with the TCRdist pipeline. In a later analysis, each TCR beta chain was defined by its CDR3 amino acid sequence together with its V-gene family, and reads without a unique V-gene family were excluded. A later analysis removed several hundred highly shared, low-generation-probability nucleotide sequences to deal with suspected cross-contamination and a sequencing artifact. In a later analysis, a clonal expansion index was calculated for each public chain from normalized within-repertoire ranks of inferred template counts. In a later analysis, generation probabilities were computed with a VDJ recombination model fitted to out-of-frame rearrangements, and the resulting probabilities were checked against IGoR. In a later analysis, hypergeometric tests were used to score TCR-TCR, TCR-HLA and TCR-CMV co-occurrence, with a repertoire-size bias correction applied to TCR pairs. To estimate false discovery rates, a later analysis permuted the HLA or CMV assignments 20 times. In a later analysis, co-occurring TCRs were grouped with DBSCAN, and TCRdist sequence similarity was added when clustering was performed within HLA-allele-positive subsets. Repertoires with fewer than 30,000 or more than 120,000 public chains were left out of co-occurrence clustering, as were five repertoires with anomalous nucleotide sharing. The clones in this table, taken by TCRdb from immuneACCESS, are in-frame only. Not every clone is retained; where verified, under half of the shortfall comes from an unresolved V gene, and the cause of the rest is unknown. V, J and clone size reflect that table, while D and trimming were determined from the DNA. The sample table records about 110,000 clones; 70% to 80% of these occur just once. The top ten hold less than 0.95% of the sample.

The cohort was made up of hundreds of healthy bone marrow donors. At the time of sampling, all cohort members were nominally healthy, though unrecorded immune exposures were likely present. The donor was CMV seronegative and belonged to the group of several hundred seronegative cohort members. Every donor gave a peripheral blood sample, and the peripheral blood mononuclear cells from that sample were used for TCR beta sequencing. The Qiagen DNeasy Blood Extraction Kit was used to extract genomic DNA from the blood cell samples. Measured from the cysteine to the phenylalanine, the CDR3 is 15 residues long. Only the CDR3 portion is preserved as DNA: 45 bases, with reading frame beginning at the first base. The trim is 0 bases for V and 4 bases for J, with a gap of 12 bases between the germline ends. CDR1 and CDR2 were assigned from the germline V gene as MNHEY and SVGAGI. The sample comes from a study of cytomegalovirus exposure and HLA in healthy donors (dated by TCRdb to 2015 to 2018). Describing the broader study: According to an earlier analysis of 587 of the donors, 150 million to 200 million T cells yielded 90 million to 140 million unique TCR beta sequences and approximately 300 Gb of sequence data. About 280 gigabases of sequencing data and around 85 million unique TCR sequences made up an early release that covered over 550 HLA-typed donors. Of the 300 to 500 genotyped donors, 81% were placed in the genetic ancestry cluster associated with self-reported Caucasian donors. The aim of the study was to test whether cataloging public T cell receptors could identify signatures of past pathogen exposure. Using immunosequencing, the study profiled T cell repertoires from fewer than 850 subjects and related those repertoires to cytomegalovirus serostatus. Besides the first cohort of roughly 660 subjects, a separate validation cohort made up of roughly 120 different subjects was used. To predict cytomegalovirus infection status, the study combined high-throughput TCR immunosequencing, statistical association of individual TCRs with disease status, and machine learning. A later analysis re-analyzed previously published TCR beta repertoires from approximately 700 donors and added high-resolution HLA genotyping to study TCR occurrence patterns. The later analysis used no new phenotypic data to find candidate immune exposures, relying instead on TCR beta sequences and their occurrence across donors. In an earlier analysis of roughly 580 of the donors, high-throughput TCR beta sequencing was used to judge whether each TCR beta V gene segment behaved as functional or pseudogenic. Alongside the repertoire data, information on donor age, sex, ethnicity and CMV serostatus was compiled. A later genetic analysis took genome-wide SNP genotypes for about 55% of the 666 donors and used that subset as a discovery cohort. Every discovery cohort repertoire had been produced on one sequencing platform. Class I and class II HLA loci were covered by the typing at four-digit resolution. The number of typed donors differed by locus: roughly 629-640 for A, B, C, DRB1 and DQB1; some 500 for DQA1; fewer than 610 for DPA1; and around 450 for DPB1. Roughly 5 DR-DQ haplotypes were treated as single units for association and clustering because of strong linkage in the cohort. Among about 390 genotyped donors of the cohort, an average of approximately 230,000 unique TCR beta nucleotide sequences were sequenced per donor, roughly a sixth of them non-productive. Study-level results and caveats: A cluster of highly shared sequence variants was judged likely to represent a technical artifact of the sequencing pipeline. A further reported finding was that TCR beta sequences accurately predicted the HLA-A and HLA-B alleles for most subjects in the first cohort. Specific HLA alleles were associated with over 15,000 TCR beta sequences at a false discovery rate of 0.05 in a later analysis. Linkage disequilibrium might explain the correlated functional status among segregating V segments, but an unknown experimental factor could not be excluded. Three of the identified cytomegalovirus-associated TCR beta chains were confirmed in vitro to be specific for cytomegalovirus antigens. Cytomegalovirus status was reported to be diagnosed by the classifier with high specificity and sensitivity in both the original and validation cohorts. The earlier analysis of almost 600 of the donors excluded seventeen rarely observed V segments, including chromosome 9 orphons, because counts were too low. A later analysis found that most CMV-associated TCR beta chains appeared HLA-restricted, with HLA associations seemingly driven largely by CMV exposure. According to the authors, the approach could potentially be generalized to other disease states and immunological phenotypes. Because HLA typing was unavailable for some donors at each locus, only the typed subset was used in association tests. In a later genetic analysis, a missense DCLRE1C variant was associated with V-gene and J-gene trimming of TCR beta chains, and the association was replicated in an independent cohort. Most TCR sequences were seen in very few donors, while some public TCRs were found in many individuals. Compared with the 666-donor mean, donors in an Asian-associated ancestry cluster had fewer N-insertions in productive TCRs, according to a later genetic analysis. In a later analysis, several top co-occurrence clusters were reported to appear linked to parvovirus B19, influenza, CMV and Epstein-Barr virus. Some IMGT-functional V segments, including TRBV6-2 and TRBV6-3, could not be told apart with the 87-base-pair reads, so those segments were excluded. This cohort had only TCR beta chains sequenced, and the lack of alpha or paired-chain data limited which features could be detected. The study listed over 150 TCR beta chains as associated with cytomegalovirus. Assigning TCR associations to individual alleles was difficult when HLA alleles, especially DR and DQ, strongly co-occurred. The presence/absence analyses assumed that sequencing depth was roughly uniform across donors, and that assumption may not be true. A later analysis found that TCR association rates varied across HLA loci, with DRB1 alleles showing the most associated TCRs and HLA-C alleles the fewest. In a later analysis, HLA-associated TCR beta chains showed more clonal expansion and lower generation probabilities than non-associated chains that were equally common. Immune exposure information for the cohort was limited to CMV serostatus. An earlier analysis of approximately 590 of the donors showed that most TCR beta V segments appeared in productive rearrangements either about 87% or about 30% of the time, which broadly matched IMGT annotations.

This sequence originates from a boy between 10 and 17 years old in good health and CMV-seronegative. The sample was PBMCs. This receptor chain uses TRBV6-5 and TRBJ1-2, with the D segment identity uncertain. The DNA is as follows: TGTGCCAGCAGTTACTCAGAGGGCAGGTCCTATGGCTACACCTTC. This encodes CASSYSEGRSYGYTF.